This T cell receptor (beta chain) was found in a study of blood T cell repertoires in COVID-19. The wider study: PBMCs, B-cell-depleted T cells, or T cells were the source of the cDNA or gDNA that made up the material.

CDR1 MNHEY and CDR2 SMNVEV come from the germline V gene (reference sequence). This CDR3 is built from 14 residues. V shed 1 base and J shed 2 bases, with 8 bases lying between them. Per the study methods: Counts of nucleated cells, estimated from reference gene primer amplification, were obtained. Sequenced by immunoSEQ multiplex PCR; TCRdb stores in-frame clones only, minus some. The V and J calls and clone size come from that table; D and trimming were worked out from the DNA. The data hold some 250,000 clones, with 86% observed a single time. This TCR was recovered from a man aged 25-40 years with active or convalescent COVID-19. The chain uses TRBV27 and TRBJ1-1, with D maybe TRBD1 (5 bases). The sample was peripheral blood. The CDR3 region has the DNA TGTGCCAGCAGTTTATGGCAGGGCAACACTGAAGCTTTCTTT. This gives the protein CASSLWQGNTEAFF.